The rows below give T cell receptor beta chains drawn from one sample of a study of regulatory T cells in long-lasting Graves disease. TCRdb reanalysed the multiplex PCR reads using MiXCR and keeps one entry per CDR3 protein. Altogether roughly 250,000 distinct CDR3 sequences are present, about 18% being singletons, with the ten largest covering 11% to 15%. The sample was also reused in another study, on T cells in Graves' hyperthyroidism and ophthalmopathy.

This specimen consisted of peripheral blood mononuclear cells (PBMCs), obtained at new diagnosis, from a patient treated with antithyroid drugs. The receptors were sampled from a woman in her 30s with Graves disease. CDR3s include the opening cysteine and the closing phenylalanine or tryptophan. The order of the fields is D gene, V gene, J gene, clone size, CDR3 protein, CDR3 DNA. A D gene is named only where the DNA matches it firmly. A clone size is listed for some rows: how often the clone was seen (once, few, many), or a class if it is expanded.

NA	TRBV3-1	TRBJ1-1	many	CASSATDGGEAFF	TGTGCCAGCAGCGCGACAGATGGGGGTGAAGCTTTCTTT
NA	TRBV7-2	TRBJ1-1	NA	CASSLGPGGGTTEAFF	TGTGCCAGCAGCTTAGGTCCCGGGGGGGGGACCACTGAAGCTTTCTTT
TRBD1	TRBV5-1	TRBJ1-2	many	CASSRGTGQGYTF	TGTGCCAGCAGCCGGGGGACAGGGCAGGGCTACACCTTC
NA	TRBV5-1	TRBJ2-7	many	CASSLAGQASYEQYF	TGCGCCAGCAGCTTGGCCGGGCAGGCCTCCTACGAGCAGTACTTC
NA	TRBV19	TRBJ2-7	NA	CASSITPLGQLSSYEQYF	TGTGCCAGTAGTATTACCCCCCTTGGACAGCTTTCCTCCTACGAGCAGTACTTC
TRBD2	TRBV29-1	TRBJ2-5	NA	CSVDGGGAETQYF	TGCAGCGTTGACGGCGGGGGGGCCGAGACCCAGTACTTC
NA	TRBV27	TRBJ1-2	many	CASSLSLHSYGYTF	TGTGCCAGCAGTTTATCTCTCCATTCCTATGGCTACACCTTC
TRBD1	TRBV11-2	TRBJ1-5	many	CASSLTGKSNQPQHF	TGTGCCAGCAGCTTGACAGGGAAAAGCAATCAGCCCCAGCATTTT
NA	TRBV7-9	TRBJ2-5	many	CASRPTVGETQYF	TGTGCCAGCAGACCTACGGTAGGGGAGACCCAGTACTTC
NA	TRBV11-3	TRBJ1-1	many	CASSPGSPLDAEAFF	TGTGCCAGCAGCCCCGGGTCTCCCCTAGACGCTGAAGCTTTCTTT
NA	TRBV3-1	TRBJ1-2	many	CASSQLRTYGYTF	TGTGCCAGCAGCCAGCTCAGAACCTATGGCTACACCTTC
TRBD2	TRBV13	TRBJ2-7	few	CASSDPSGGREQYF	TGTGCCAGCAGCGACCCTAGCGGGGGGCGGGAGCAGTACTTC
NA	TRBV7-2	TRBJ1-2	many	CASSSEGYGYTF	TGTGCCAGCAGCTCAGAGGGCTATGGCTACACCTTC
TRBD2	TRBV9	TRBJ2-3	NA	CASSVGTSGGSDTQYF	TGTGCCAGCAGCGTAGGGACTAGCGGGGGATCAGATACGCAGTATTTT
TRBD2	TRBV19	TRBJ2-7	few	CASSIRLAGYYEQYF	TGTGCCAGTAGTATCCGACTAGCGGGGTACTACGAGCAGTACTTC
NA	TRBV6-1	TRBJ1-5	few	CASSGRWGAQGHQPQHF	TGTGCCAGCAGTGGCCGGTGGGGGGCGCAGGGACATCAGCCCCAGCATTTT
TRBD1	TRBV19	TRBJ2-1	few	CASIPGTGWGNEQFF	TGTGCCAGCATCCCAGGGACAGGGTGGGGTAATGAGCAGTTCTTC
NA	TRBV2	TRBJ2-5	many	CASTLSAQETQYF	TGTGCCAGCACCCTTTCGGCACAAGAGACCCAGTACTTC
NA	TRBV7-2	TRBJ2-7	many	CASSLFRGGMNEQYF	TGTGCCAGCAGCTTATTCAGGGGAGGGATGAACGAGCAGTACTTC
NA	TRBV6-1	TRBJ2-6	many	CASSGYRSGANVLTF	TGTGCCAGCAGTGGTTACAGGTCTGGGGCCAACGTCCTGACTTTC
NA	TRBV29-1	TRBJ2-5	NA	CSVETAEGETQYF	TGCAGCGTTGAAACCGCAGAGGGGGAGACCCAGTACTTC
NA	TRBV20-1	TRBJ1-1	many	CSAREGALGFF	TGCAGTGCTAGAGAAGGCGCCCTGGGTTTCTTT
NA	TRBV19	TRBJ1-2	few	CASSPEQFSYGYTF	TGTGCCAGTAGTCCTGAGCAGTTTAGTTATGGCTACACCTTC
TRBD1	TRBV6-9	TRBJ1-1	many	CASSYTGTGNTEAFF	TGTGCCAGCAGTTACACTGGGACAGGGAACACTGAAGCTTTCTTT
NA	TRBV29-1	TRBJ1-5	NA	CSVGGYGQPQHF	TGCAGCGTTGGAGGGTATGGTCAGCCCCAGCATTTT
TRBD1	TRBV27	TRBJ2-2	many	CASSWLRQGIVGTGELFF	TGTGCCAGCAGTTGGCTTCGACAGGGGATTGTGGGCACCGGGGAGCTGTTTTTT
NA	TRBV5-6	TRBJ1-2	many	CASSSLTKNHRTANFYGYTF	TGTGCCAGCAGCTCCTTGACAAAAAACCACCGGACAGCGAACTTCTATGGCTACACCTTC
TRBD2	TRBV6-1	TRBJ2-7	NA	CASRAGAWYEQYF	TGTGCCAGCAGAGCGGGGGCCTGGTACGAGCAGTACTTC
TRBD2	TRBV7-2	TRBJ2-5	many	CASSTAGGQETQYF	TGTGCCAGCAGCACAGCGGGGGGACAAGAGACCCAGTACTTC
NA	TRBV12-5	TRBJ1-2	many	CASGLRTQGTGYTF	TGTGCTAGTGGTTTAAGGACCCAGGGTACCGGCTACACCTTC
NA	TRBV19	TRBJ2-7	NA	CASSPYAGTPYEQYF	TGTGCCAGTAGTCCCTATGCCGGGACACCCTACGAGCAGTACTTC
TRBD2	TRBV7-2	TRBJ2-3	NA	CASSRTSGYLGDTQYF	TGTGCCAGCAGCCGCACTAGCGGGTACCTAGGGGATACGCAGTATTTT
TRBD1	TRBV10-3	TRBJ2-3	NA	CAIGQGLTDTQYF	TGTGCCATTGGACAGGGACTTACAGATACGCAGTATTTT
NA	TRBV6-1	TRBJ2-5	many	CASSSYQTDLEETQYF	TGTGCCAGCAGCAGTTACCAGACAGATTTGGAAGAGACCCAGTACTTC
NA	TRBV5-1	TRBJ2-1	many	CASSLIRKNEQFF	TGCGCCAGCAGCTTGATCAGGAAAAATGAGCAGTTCTTC
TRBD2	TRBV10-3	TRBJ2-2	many	CAISESRLADPGELFF	TGTGCCATCAGTGAGTCAAGACTAGCAGACCCCGGGGAGCTGTTTTTT
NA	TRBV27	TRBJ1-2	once	CASRRTGFYGYTF	TGTGCCAGCCGCCGTACAGGGTTCTATGGCTACACCTTC
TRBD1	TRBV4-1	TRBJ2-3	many	CASSQDRGTGSDTQNF	TGCGCCAGCAGCCAAGATCGGGGGACAGGGTCAGATACGCAGAATTTT
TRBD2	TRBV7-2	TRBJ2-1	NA	CASSLELAGGGNEQFF	TGTGCCAGCAGCTTAGAACTAGCGGGGGGGGGCAATGAGCAGTTCTTC
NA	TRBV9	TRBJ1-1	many	CASSTGVRTEAFF	TGTGCCAGCAGCACCGGGGTAAGGACTGAAGCTTTCTTT
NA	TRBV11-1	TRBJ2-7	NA	CASSPPVSGEQYF	TGTGCCAGCAGCCCCCCGGTTTCGGGCGAGCAGTACTTC
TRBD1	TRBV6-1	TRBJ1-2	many	CASSAGGRGYTF	TGTGCCAGCAGTGCAGGGGGCCGTGGCTACACCTTC
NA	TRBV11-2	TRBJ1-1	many	CASSLEFGKRGTEAFF	TGTGCCAGCAGCTTAGAATTTGGGAAACGGGGCACTGAAGCTTTCTTT
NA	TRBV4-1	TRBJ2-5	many	CASSPIRKETQYF	TGCGCCAGCAGCCCGATCCGGAAAGAGACCCAGTACTTC
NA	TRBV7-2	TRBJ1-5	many	CASSLEAYKYSGNQPQHF	TGTGCCAGCAGCTTAGAGGCCTACAAGTACTCGGGCAATCAGCCCCAGCATTTT
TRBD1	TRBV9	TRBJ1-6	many	CASSSSTGRSPLHF	TGTGCCAGCAGCTCGTCGACAGGGCGATCACCCCTCCACTTT
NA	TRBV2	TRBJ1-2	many	CASSGGRQVTLYGYTF	TGTGCCAGCAGTGGAGGCCGGCAGGTCACTCTCTATGGCTACACCTTC
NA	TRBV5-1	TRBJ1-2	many	CASSSFRTALDGYTF	TGCGCCAGCAGCTCCTTCCGGACAGCCTTGGATGGCTACACCTTC
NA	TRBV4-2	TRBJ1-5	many	CASSQDGHPDQPQHF	TGTGCCAGCAGCCAAGACGGACATCCCGATCAGCCCCAGCATTTT
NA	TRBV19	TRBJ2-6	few	CASSTGHSGANVLTF	TGTGCCAGTAGTACTGGACATTCTGGGGCCAACGTCCTGACTTTC
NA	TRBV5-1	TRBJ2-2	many	CASSLASAVPGTGELFF	TGCGCCAGCAGCTTGGCCTCGGCGGTCCCGGGGACCGGGGAGCTGTTTTTT
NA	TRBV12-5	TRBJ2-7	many	CASGLVYDPKIRSYEQYF	TGTGCTAGTGGTTTGGTATACGACCCGAAGATACGCTCCTACGAGCAGTACTTC
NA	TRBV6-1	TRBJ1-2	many	CASSPGRSYGYTF	TGTGCCAGCAGCCCGGGACGGAGCTATGGCTACACCTTC
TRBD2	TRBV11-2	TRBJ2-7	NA	CASSSLAGGQVQYEQYF	TGTGCCAGCAGCTCCCTAGCGGGGGGGCAGGTGCAATACGAGCAGTACTTC
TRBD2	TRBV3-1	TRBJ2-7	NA	CASSREGGSYEQYF	TGTGCCAGCAGCAGGGAGGGCGGGTCCTACGAGCAGTACTTC
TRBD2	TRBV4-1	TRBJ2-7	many	CASSQDGGGEYYEQYF	TGCGCCAGCAGCCAAGACGGTGGGGGGGAATACTACGAGCAGTACTTC
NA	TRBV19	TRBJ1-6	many	CASSIGAKTDSPLHF	TGTGCCAGTAGTATAGGGGCCAAAACCGATTCACCCCTCCACTTT
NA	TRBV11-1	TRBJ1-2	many	CASSEGGGYTF	TGTGCCAGCAGTGAAGGAGGAGGCTACACCTTC
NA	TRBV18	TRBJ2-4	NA	CASSPGKNIQYF	TGTGCCAGCTCACCGGGAAAAAACATTCAGTACTTC
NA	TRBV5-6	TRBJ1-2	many	CASSFWAGSYGYTF	TGTGCCAGCAGCTTCTGGGCAGGATCCTATGGCTACACCTTC